The T cell receptor (beta chain) under discussion was sequenced for a study of blood T cell repertoires in COVID-19 (dated by TCRdb to the early 2020s). At the level of the whole study: Samples from collaborators originated in the United States, Italy and Spain and spanned both the acute and convalescent phases of COVID-19. Samples came from the ongoing ImmuneRACE study (first 160 participants) plus 1,254 subjects from 6 global collaborators. The sample metadata nearly always contained a de-identified subject ID, COVID-19 status, age in years and sex. The prospective study material was composed of cDNA or gDNA derived from T cells, B-cell-depleted T cells, or PBMCs. The repertoires were released in a freely available public database intended as a resource for research on the immune response to SARS-CoV-2. Where available, HLA class I and class II types were taken from metadata supplied by the sample provider and were not determined by assay-based typing. The dataset comprised deeply sampled blood TCRbeta repertoires from subjects exposed to, actively infected with, or recovered from COVID-19.

At one collaborating source in Seattle, patients were enrolled during active infection and were followed longitudinally through the course of disease. Collaborating institutions collected whole blood in K2EDTA tubes following their own protocols. Collaborator samples were shipped for TCRbeta analysis as frozen whole blood, isolated PBMCs, or DNA extracted from either sample type. Concerning this clone itself: It has no known antigen specificity. There are no base qualities to consult, and no much larger clone falls within one base.

TCRbeta CDR3 regions were amplified from genomic DNA using the immunoSEQ Assay, a bias-controlled multiplex PCR. The authors processed their data as follows. Nucleated cell counts per sample were estimated from amplification of reference gene primers within the assay. To quantify the absolute abundance of each unique TCRbeta CDR3 rearrangement, sequence reads were collapsed and filtered. For each sample, productive Simpson clonality was calculated as the square root of Simpson's diversity index across productive rearrangements. TCRdb's version of the immuneACCESS table is confined to in-frame rearrangements and falls short of the full clone set. An unresolved V gene accounts for under half of the shortfall where checked; the remainder is of unknown origin. V and J calls and clone size are given by that table; D and trimming were obtained from the DNA. This sample has 300,000 to 450,000 clones in its table, and roughly nine tenths of those were observed once. The ten largest clonotypes hold roughly 3.9% of the sample.

Counted from cysteine to phenylalanine, this CDR3 has 11 amino acids. Just the 33-base CDR3 DNA is kept, in frame starting at base 1. The junction carries 10 bases between V and J, which are trimmed by 5 bases and 8 bases respectively. Sequences SGHKS (CDR1) and YYEKEE (CDR2) are obtained from the germline V gene (reference sequence). General findings and caveats noted by the study authors: How much clinical and demographic metadata was included differed by source and by participant, and the metadata was provided uncurated.

The clonotype originates from a woman aged 55 to 70 with COVID-19, enrolled during active disease. The sequenced material came from peripheral blood. The chain is assembled from TRBV5-5 and TRBJ1-1, with no reliable assignment of the D segment. CDR3 loop: CASRGGREAFF. The nucleotides are TGTGCCAGCAGAGGTGGCAGGGAAGCTTTCTTT.